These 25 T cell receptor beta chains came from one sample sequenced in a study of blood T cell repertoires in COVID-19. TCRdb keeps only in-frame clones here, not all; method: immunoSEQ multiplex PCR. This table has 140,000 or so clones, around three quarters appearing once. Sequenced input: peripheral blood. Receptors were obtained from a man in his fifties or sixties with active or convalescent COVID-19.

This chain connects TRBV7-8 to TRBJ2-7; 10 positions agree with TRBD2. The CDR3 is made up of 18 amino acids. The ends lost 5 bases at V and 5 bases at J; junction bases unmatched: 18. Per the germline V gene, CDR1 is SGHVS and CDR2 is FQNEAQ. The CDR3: CASSAALGVAGGIHEQYF. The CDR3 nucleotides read TGTGCCAGCAGCGCGGCTCTAGGCGTAGCGGGAGGAATCCACGAGCAGTACTTC.

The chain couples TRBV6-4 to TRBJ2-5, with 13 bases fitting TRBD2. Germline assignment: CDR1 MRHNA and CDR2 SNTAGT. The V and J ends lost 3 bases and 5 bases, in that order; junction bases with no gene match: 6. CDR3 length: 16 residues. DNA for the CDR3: TGTGCCAGCAGTGAGGGGGGGACTAGCGGGACGGAGACCCAGTACTTC. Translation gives CASSEGGTSGTETQYF.

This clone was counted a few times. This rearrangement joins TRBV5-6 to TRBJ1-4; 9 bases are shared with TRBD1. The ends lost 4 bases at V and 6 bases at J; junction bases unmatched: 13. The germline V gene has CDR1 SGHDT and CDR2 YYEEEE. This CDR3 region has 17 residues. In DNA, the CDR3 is TGTGCCAGCAGCCTACTATTGCGGACAGGGGATTATGAAAAACTGTTTTTT. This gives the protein CASSLLLRTGDYEKLFF.

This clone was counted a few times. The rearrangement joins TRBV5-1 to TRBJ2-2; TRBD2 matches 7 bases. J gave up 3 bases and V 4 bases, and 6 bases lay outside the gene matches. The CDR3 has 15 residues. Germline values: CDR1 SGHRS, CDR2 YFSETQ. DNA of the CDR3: TGCGCCAGCAGCCCCGGGGGGTCACACACCGGGGAGCTGTTTTTT. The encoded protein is CASSPGGSHTGELFF.

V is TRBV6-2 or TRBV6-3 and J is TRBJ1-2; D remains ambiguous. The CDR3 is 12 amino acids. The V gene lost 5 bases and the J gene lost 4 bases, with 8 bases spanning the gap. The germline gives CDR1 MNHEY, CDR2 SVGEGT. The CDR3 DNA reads TGTGCCAGCAGTCTCCGAGGCTATGGCTACACCTTC. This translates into CASSLRGYGYTF.

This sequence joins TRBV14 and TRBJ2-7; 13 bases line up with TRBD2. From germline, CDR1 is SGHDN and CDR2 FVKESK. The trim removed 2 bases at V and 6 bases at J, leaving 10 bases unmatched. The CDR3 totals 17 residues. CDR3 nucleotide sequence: TGTGCCAGCAGCCAATTCGGGACTAGCGGGATGCGAGTCGAGCAGTACTTC. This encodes CASSQFGTSGMRVEQYF.

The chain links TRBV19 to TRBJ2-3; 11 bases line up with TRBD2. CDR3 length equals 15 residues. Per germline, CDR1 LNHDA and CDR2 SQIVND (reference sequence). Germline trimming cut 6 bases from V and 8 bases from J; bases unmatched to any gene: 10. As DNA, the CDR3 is TGTGCCAGTAGACTTGTAGCGGGAGGGGTAACTACGCAGTATTTT. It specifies CASRLVAGGVTTQYF.

CDR3 sequence: CASRPPPGTGGEQYF. Written as DNA, the CDR3 is TGTGCCAGCAGGCCGCCCCCCGGGACAGGGGGCGAGCAGTACTTC. J is TRBJ2-7 and V is TRBV27, with 11 nucleotides matching TRBD1. This CDR3 has 15 amino acids. V trimming: 6 bases; J trimming: 6 bases; junction bases outside the gene matches: 10. Germline V gene data show CDR1 as MNHEY and CDR2 as SMNVEV (reference sequence).

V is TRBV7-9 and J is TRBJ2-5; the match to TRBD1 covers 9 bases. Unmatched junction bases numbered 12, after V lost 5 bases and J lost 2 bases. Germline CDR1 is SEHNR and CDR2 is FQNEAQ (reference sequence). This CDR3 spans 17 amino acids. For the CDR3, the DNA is TGTGCCAGCAGCCTCGGGACAGGGACCGTTGTGCAAGAGACCCAGTACTTC. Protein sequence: CASSLGTGTVVQETQYF.

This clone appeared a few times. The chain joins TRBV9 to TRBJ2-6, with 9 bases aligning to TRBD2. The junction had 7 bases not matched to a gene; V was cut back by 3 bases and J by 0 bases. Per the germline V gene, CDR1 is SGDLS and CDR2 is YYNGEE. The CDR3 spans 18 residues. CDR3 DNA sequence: TGTGCCAGCAGCGAGACCCTAGCGGGGTACTCTGGGGCCAACGTCCTGACTTTC. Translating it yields CASSETLAGYSGANVLTF.

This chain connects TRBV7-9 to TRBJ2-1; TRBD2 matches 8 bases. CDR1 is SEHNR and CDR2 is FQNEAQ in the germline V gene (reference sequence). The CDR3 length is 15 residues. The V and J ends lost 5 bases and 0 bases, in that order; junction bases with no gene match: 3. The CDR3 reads CASSPLAGSYNEQFF. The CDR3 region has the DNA TGTGCCAGCAGCCCCCTAGCGGGCTCCTACAATGAGCAGTTCTTC.

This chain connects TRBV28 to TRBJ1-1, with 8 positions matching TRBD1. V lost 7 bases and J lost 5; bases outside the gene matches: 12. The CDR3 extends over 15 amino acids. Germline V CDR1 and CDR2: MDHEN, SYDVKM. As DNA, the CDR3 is TGTGCCAGCACTCAGGACAGGGTCATAGGAACTGAAGCTTTCTTT. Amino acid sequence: CASTQDRVIGTEAFF.

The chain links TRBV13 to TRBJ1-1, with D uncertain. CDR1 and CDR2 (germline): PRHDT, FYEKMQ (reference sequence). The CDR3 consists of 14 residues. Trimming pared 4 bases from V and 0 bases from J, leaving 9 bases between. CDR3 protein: CASSSVFMNTEAFF. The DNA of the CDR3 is TGTGCCAGCAGCTCGGTCTTCATGAACACTGAAGCTTTCTTT.

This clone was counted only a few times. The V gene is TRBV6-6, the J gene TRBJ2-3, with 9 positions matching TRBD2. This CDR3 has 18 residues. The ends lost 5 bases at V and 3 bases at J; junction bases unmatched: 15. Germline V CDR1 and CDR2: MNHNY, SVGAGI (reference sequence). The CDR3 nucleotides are TGTGCCAGCAGTCCCTCGGGAGGTAGCGGGAGTATGACAGATACGCAGTATTTT. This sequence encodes CASSPSGGSGSMTDTQYF.

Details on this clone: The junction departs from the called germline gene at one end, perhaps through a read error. The CDR3, as DNA: TGTGCCAGCAGTATAGAAGGAACCGGGACTTGTTCCTTC. As protein: CASSIEGTGTCSF. The gene calls are TRBV28 and TRBJ2-7, with D maybe TRBD2 (6 bases). In germline, CDR1 is MDHEN, CDR2 SYDVKM. The CDR3 sequence is 13 residues long.

This CDR3 reads CASSSNLAGETDTQYF. CDR3 in DNA: TGCGCCAGCAGCTCAAACCTAGCGGGAGAAACAGATACGCAGTATTTT. J is TRBJ2-3 and V is TRBV5-1; 10 positions match TRBD2. Germline V gene lookup returns CDR1 SGHRS and CDR2 YFSETQ. With V trimmed by 3 bases and J by 3 bases, 7 bases remained unmatched. The CDR3 spans 16 residues.

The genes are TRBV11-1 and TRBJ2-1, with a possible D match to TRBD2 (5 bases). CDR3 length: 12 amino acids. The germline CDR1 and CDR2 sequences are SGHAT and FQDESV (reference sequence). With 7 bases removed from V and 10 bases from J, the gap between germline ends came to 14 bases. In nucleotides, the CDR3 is TGTGCCAGCACCTCGGGAATCGCGGAGCAGTTCTTC. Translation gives CASTSGIAEQFF. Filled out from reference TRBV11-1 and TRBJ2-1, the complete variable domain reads EAEVAQSPRYKITEKSQAVAFWCDPISGHATLYWYRQILGQGPELLVQFQDESVVDDSQLPKDRFSAERLKGVDSTLKIQPAELGDSAMYLCASTSGIAEQFFGPGTRLTVL.

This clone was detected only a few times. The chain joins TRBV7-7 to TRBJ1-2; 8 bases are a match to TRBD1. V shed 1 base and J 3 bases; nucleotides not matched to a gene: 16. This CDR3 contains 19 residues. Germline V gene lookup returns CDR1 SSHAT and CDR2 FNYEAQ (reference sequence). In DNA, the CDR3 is TGTGCCAGCAGCTTAGTGGGGACAGGAGGGCAGTCAGTTGACTATGGCTACACCTTC. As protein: CASSLVGTGGQSVDYGYTF.

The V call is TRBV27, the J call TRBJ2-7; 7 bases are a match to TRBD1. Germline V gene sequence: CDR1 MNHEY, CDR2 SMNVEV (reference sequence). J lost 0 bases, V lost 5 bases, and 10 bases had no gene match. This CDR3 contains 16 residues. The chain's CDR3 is CASSHVWDSSSYEQYF. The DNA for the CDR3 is TGTGCCAGCAGTCACGTCTGGGACAGTAGCTCCTACGAGCAGTACTTC.

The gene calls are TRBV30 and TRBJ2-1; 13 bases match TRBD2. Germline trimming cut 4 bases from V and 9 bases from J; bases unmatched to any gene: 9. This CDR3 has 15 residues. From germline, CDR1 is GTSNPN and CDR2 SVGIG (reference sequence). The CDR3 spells CAWNLGLAGVGEQFF. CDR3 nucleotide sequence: TGTGCCTGGAATCTCGGACTAGCGGGAGTCGGTGAGCAGTTCTTC.

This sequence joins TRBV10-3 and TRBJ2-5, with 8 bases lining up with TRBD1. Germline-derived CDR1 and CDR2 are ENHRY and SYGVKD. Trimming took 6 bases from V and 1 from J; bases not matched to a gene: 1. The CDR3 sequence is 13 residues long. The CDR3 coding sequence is TGTGCCATCAGCCAGGGGGCCCAAGAGACCCAGTACTTC. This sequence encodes CAISQGAQETQYF.

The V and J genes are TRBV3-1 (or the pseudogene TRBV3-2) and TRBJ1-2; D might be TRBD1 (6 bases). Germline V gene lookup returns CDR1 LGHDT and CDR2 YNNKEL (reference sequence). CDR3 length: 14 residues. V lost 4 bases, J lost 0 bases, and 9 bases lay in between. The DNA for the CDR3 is TGTGCCAGCAGCCGGTCAGGGGCTAACTATGGCTACACCTTC. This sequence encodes CASSRSGANYGYTF.

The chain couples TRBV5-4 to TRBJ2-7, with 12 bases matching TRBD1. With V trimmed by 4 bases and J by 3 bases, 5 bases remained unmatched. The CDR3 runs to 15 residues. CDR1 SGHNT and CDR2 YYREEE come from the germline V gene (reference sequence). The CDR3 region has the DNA TGTGCCAGCAGCGCGGGGACAGGGGGCGGCTACGAGCAGTACTTC. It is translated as CASSAGTGGGYEQYF.

The CDR3 sequence: CATSRARTLYQPQHF. CDR3 sequence (DNA): TGTGCCACCAGCAGAGCCAGGACACTCTATCAGCCCCAGCATTTT. This chain uses TRBV15 with TRBJ1-5; perhaps TRBD1 as D (5 bases). V was cut by 1 base and J by 5 bases, with 12 bases left in between. This CDR3 region has 15 residues. Per germline, CDR1 LNHNV and CDR2 YYDKDF (reference sequence).

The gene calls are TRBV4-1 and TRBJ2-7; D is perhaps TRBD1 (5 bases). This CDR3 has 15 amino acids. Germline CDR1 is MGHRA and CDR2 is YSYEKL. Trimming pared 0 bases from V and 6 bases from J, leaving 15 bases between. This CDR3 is CASSQDEQGRREQYF. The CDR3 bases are TGCGCCAGCAGCCAAGATGAGCAGGGCAGGCGCGAGCAGTACTTC.